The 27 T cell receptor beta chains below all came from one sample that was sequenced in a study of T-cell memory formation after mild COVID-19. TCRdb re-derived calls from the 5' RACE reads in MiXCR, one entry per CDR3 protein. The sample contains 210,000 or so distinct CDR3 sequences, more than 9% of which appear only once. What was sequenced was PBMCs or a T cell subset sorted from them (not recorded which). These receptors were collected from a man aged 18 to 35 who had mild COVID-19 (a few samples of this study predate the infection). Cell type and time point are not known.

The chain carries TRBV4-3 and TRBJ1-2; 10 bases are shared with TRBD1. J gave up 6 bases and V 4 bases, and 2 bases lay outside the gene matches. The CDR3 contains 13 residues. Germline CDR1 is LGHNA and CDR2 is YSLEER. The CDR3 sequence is CASSPGQGNGYTF. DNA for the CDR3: TGCGCCAGCAGCCCGGGACAGGGGAATGGCTACACCTTC.

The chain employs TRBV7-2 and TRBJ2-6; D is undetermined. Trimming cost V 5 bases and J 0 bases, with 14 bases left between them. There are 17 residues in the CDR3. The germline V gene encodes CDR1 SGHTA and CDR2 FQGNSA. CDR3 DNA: TGTGCCAGCAGCCCTCTTTCTGGGCTCTCTGGGGCCAACGTCCTGACTTTC. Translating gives CASSPLSGLSGANVLTF.

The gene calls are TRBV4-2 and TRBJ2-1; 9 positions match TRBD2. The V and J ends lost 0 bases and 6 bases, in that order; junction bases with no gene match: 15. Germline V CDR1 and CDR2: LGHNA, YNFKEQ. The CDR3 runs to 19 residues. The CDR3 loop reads CASSQDSLDGGGAINEQFF. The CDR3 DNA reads TGTGCCAGCAGCCAAGATAGCCTCGACGGCGGGGGGGCCATCAATGAGCAGTTCTTC.

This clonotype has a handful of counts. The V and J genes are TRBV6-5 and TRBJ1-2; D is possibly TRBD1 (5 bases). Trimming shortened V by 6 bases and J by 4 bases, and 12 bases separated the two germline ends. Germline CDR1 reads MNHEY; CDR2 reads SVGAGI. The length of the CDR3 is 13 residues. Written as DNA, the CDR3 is TGTGCCAGCAGATCTCCGGGACTCTATGGCTACACCTTC. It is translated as CASRSPGLYGYTF.

CDR3 protein: CASSAGLAGGRSYEQYF. CDR3 DNA sequence: TGCGCCAGCAGCGCGGGACTAGCGGGGGGACGGTCCTACGAGCAGTACTTC. V usage is TRBV5-1 and J usage is TRBJ2-7, with TRBD2 identical over 15 bases. Unmatched junction bases numbered 6, after V lost 4 bases and J lost 1 base. Germline V gene lookup returns CDR1 SGHRS and CDR2 YFSETQ. This CDR3 has 17 amino acids. Complete variable domain (other parts from reference TRBV5-1 and TRBJ2-7): KAGVTQTPRYLIKTRGQQVTLSCSPISGHRSVSWYQQTPGQGLQFLFEYFSETQRNKGNFPGRFSGRQFSNSRSEMNVSTLELGDSALYLCASSAGLAGGRSYEQYFGPGTRLTVT.

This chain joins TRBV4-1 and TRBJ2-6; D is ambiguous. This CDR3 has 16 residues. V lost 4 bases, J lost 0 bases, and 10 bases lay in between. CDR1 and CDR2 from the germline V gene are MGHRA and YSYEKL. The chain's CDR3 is CASSPGGASGANVLTF. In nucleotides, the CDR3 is TGCGCCAGCAGCCCGGGCGGTGCCTCTGGGGCCAACGTCCTGACTTTC.

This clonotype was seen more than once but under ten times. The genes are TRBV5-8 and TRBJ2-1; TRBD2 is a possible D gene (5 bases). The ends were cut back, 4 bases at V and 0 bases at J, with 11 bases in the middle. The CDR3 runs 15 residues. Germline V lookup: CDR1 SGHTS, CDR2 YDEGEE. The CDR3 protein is CASSRLGSSYNEQFF. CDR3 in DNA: TGTGCCAGCAGCCGCCTAGGGAGCTCCTACAATGAGCAGTTCTTC. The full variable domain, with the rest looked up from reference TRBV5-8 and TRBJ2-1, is EAGVTQSPTHLIKTRGQQATLRCSPISGHTSVYWYQQALGLGLQFLLWYDEGEERNRGNFPPRFSGRQFPNYSSELNVNALELEDSALYLCASSRLGSSYNEQFFGPGTRLTVL.

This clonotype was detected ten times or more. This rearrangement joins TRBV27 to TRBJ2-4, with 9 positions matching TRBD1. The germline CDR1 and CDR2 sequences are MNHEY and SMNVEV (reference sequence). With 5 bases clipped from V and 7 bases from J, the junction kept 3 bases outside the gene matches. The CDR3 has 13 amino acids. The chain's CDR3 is CASSRQGENIQYF. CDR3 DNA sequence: TGTGCCAGCAGTCGACAGGGGGAGAACATTCAGTACTTC.

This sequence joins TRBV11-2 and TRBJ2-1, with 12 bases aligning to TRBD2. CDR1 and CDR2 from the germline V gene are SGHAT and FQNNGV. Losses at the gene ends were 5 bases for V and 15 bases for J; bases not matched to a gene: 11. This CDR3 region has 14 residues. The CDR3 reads CASSPGASGGVLFF. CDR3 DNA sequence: TGTGCCAGCAGCCCCGGGGCTAGCGGGGGGGTCCTGTTCTTC.

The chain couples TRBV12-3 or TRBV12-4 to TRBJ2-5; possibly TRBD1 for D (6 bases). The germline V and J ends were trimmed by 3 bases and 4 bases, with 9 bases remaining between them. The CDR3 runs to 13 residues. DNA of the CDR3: TGTGCCAGCAGTTTCAGGGGTTTAGAGACCCAGTACTTC. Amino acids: CASSFRGLETQYF.

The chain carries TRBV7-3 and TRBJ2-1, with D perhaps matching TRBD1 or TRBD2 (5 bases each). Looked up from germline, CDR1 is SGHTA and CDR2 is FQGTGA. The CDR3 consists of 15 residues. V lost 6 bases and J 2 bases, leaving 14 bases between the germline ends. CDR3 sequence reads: CASRLQAGPYNEQFF. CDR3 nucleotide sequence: TGTGCCAGCAGGCTACAGGCGGGCCCCTACAATGAGCAGTTCTTC.

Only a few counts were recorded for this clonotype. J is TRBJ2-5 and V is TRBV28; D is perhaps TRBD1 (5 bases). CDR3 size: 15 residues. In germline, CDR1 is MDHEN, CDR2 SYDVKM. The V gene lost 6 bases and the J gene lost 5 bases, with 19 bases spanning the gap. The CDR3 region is CASSFTPGSSETQYF. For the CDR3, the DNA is TGTGCCAGCAGCTTCACACCAGGGTCGTCGGAGACCCAGTACTTC.

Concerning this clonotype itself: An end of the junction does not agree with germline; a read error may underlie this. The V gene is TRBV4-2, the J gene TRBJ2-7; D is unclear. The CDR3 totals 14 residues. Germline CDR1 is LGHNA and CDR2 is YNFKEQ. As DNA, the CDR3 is TGTGCCAGCAGCCAAGACGCGCACTTGGACGAACAGTACTTC. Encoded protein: CASSQDAHLDEQYF.

The CDR3 nucleotides are TGTGCCAGCAGCTTAGGGTCTCAGATCCAAGAGACCCAGTACTTC. Translation: CASSLGSQIQETQYF. The V and J genes are TRBV7-9 and TRBJ2-5; D unresolved. V lost 1 base and J 1 base, leaving 10 bases between the germline ends. The CDR3 runs to 15 residues. Germline V CDR1 and CDR2: SEHNR, FQNEAQ (reference sequence).

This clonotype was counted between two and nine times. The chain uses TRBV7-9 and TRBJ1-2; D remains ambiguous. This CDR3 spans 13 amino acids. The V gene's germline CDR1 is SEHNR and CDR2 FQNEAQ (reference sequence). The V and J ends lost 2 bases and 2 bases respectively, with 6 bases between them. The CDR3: CASSLRLNYGYTF. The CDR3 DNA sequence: TGTGCCAGCAGCTTACGTCTAAACTATGGCTACACCTTC.

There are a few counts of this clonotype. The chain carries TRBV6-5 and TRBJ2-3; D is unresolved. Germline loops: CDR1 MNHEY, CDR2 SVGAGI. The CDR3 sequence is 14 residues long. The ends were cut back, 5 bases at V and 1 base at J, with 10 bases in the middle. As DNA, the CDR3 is TGTGCCAGCAGTCCTAGTTATGGCACAGATACGCAGTATTTT. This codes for CASSPSYGTDTQYF.

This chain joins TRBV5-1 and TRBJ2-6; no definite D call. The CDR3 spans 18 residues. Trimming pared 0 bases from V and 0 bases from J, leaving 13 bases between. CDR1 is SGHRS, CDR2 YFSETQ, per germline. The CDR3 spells CASSLARTMSSGANVLTF. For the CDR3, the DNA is TGCGCCAGCAGCTTGGCACGGACGATGAGCTCTGGGGCCAACGTCCTGACTTTC.

The DNA of the CDR3 is TGTGCCAGCTCACAGGAAGCTAACTATGGCTACACCTTC. Encoded protein: CASSQEANYGYTF. This chain connects TRBV18 to TRBJ1-2; D not certain. The germline gives CDR1 KGHSH, CDR2 LQKENI. The V and J ends lost 4 bases and 0 bases respectively, with 6 bases between them. The CDR3 contains 13 residues.

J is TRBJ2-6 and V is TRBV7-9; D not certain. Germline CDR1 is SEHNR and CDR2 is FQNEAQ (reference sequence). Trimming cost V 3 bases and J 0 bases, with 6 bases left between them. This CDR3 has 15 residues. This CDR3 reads CASSFWLSGANVLTF. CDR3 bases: TGTGCCAGCAGCTTCTGGCTCTCTGGGGCCAACGTCCTGACTTTC. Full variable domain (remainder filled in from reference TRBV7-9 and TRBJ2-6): DTGVSQNPRHKITKRGQNVTFRCDPISEHNRLYWYRQTLGQGPEFLTYFQNEAQLEKSRLLSDRFSAERPKGSFSTLEIQRTEQGDSAMYLCASSFWLSGANVLTFGAGSRLTVL.

The CDR3 here is CSARNPRGDTEAFF. The CDR3 region has the DNA TGCAGTGCTAGAAATCCCAGAGGGGACACTGAAGCTTTCTTT. This sequence joins TRBV20-1 and TRBJ1-1; tentatively, D is TRBD1 (5 bases). The germline V gene encodes CDR1 DFQATT and CDR2 SNEGSKA (reference sequence). This CDR3 is 14 amino acids long. V lost 2 bases to trimming and J lost 3 bases, with 13 bases between them.

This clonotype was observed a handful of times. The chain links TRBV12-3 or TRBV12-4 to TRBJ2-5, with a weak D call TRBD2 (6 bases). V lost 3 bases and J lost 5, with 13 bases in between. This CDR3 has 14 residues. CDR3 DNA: TGTGCCAGCAGTTTTCACGGGGCGGGGGAGACCCAGTACTTC. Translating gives CASSFHGAGETQYF.

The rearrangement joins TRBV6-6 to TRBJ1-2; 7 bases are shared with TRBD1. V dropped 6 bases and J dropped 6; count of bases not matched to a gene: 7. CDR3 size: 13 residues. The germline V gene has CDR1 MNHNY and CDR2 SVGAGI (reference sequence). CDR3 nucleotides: TGTGCCAGCAGGGACAGGCCCGTGGATGGCTACACCTTC. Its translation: CASRDRPVDGYTF.

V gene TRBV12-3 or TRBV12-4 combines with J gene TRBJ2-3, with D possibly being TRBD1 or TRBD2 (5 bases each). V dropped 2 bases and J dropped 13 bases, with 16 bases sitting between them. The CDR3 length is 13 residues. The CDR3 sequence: CASSLMGTRSKYF. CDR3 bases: TGTGCCAGCAGTTTAATGGGGACCCGTTCTAAGTATTTT.

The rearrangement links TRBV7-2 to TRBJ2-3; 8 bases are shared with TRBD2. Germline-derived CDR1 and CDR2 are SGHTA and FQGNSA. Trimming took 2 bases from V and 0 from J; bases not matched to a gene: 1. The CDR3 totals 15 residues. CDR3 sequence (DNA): TGTGCCAGCAGCTTATGGACTAGCAGCACAGATACGCAGTATTTT. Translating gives CASSLWTSSTDTQYF.

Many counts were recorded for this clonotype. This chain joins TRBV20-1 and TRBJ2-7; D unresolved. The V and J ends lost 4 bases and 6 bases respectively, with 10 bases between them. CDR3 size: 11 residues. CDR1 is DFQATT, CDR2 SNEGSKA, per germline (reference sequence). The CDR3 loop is CSAMRPGEQYV. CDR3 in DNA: TGCAGTGCTATGAGACCCGGCGAGCAGTACGTC.

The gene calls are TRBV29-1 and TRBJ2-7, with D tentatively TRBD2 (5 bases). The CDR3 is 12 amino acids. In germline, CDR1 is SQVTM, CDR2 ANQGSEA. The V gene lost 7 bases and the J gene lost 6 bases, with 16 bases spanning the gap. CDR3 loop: CSAGPQRAEQYV. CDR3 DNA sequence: TGCAGCGCCGGGCCACAGAGGGCCGAGCAGTACGTC.

Here the CDR3 reads CASSLTGAVEQYF. CDR3 DNA sequence: TGTGCCAGCAGTTTGACAGGGGCAGTGGAGCAGTACTTC. This chain connects TRBV12-3 or TRBV12-4 to TRBJ2-7, with 8 nucleotides matching TRBD1. The CDR3 loop spans 13 amino acids. J gave up 7 bases and V 3 bases, and 5 bases lay outside the gene matches.